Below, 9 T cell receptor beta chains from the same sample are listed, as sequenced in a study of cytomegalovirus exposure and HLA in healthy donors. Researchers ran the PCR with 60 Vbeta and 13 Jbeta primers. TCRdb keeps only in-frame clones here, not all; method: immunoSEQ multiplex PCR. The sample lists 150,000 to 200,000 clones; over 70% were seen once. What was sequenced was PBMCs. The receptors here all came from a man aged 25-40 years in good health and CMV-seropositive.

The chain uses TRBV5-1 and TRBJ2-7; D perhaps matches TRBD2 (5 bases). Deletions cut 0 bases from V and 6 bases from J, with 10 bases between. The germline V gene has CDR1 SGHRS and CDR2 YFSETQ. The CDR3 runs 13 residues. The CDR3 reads CASSLDEGAEQYF. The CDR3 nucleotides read TGCGCCAGCAGCTTGGATGAGGGAGCCGAGCAGTACTTC.

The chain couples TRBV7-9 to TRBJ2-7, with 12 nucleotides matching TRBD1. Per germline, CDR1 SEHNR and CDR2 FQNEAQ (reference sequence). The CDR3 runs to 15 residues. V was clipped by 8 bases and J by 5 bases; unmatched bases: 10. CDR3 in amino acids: CASQTRGTGGDEQYF. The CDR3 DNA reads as TGTGCCAGCCAAACGCGGGGGACAGGGGGCGACGAGCAGTACTTC.

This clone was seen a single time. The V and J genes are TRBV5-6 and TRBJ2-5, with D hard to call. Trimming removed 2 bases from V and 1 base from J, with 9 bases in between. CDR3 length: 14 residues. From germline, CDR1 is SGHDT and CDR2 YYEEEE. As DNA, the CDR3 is TGTGCCAGCAGCTTCAAACAGACCCAAGAGACCCAGTACTTC. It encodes CASSFKQTQETQYF.

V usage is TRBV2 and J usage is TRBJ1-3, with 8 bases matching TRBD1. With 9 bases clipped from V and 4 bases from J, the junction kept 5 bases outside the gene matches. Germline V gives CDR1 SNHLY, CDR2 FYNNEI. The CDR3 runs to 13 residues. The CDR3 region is CASNRDRGNTIYF. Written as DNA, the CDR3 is TGTGCCAGTAACCGGGACAGGGGAAACACCATATATTTT.

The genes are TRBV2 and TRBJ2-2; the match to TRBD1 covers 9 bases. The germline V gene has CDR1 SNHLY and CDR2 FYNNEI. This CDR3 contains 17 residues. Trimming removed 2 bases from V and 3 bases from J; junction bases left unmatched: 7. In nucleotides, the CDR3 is TGTGCCAGCAGTGAAAAGCGGACAGGGGTGTACACCGGGGAGCTGTTTTTT. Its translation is CASSEKRTGVYTGELFF.

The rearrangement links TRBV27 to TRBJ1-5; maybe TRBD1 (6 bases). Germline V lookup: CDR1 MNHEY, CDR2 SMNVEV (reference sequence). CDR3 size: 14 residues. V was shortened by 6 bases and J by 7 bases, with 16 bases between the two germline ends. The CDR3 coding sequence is TGTGCCAGCAGCCGCGACAGGTTATGGCAGCCCCAGCATTTT. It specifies CASSRDRLWQPQHF.

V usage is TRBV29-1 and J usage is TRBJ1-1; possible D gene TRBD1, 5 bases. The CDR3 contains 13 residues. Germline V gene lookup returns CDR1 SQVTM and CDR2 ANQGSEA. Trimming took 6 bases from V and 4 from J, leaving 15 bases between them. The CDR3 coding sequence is TGCAGCGTCACCTTCAGGGTTGCCACTGAAGCTTTCTTT. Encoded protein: CSVTFRVATEAFF.

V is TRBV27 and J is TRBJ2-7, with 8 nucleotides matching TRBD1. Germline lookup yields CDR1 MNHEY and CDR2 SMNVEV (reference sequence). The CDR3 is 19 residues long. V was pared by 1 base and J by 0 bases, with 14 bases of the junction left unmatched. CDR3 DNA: TGTGCCAGCAGTTTATTAGGACAGGGTAGGTTAAGGAGCTCCTACGAGCAGTACTTC. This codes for CASSLLGQGRLRSSYEQYF.

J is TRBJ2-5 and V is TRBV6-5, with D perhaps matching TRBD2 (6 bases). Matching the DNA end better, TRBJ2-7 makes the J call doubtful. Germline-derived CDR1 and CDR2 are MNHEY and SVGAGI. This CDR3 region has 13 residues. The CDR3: CASSYQGGNEQYF. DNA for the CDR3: TGTGCCAGCAGTTATCAGGGAGGAAACGAGCAGTACTTC.